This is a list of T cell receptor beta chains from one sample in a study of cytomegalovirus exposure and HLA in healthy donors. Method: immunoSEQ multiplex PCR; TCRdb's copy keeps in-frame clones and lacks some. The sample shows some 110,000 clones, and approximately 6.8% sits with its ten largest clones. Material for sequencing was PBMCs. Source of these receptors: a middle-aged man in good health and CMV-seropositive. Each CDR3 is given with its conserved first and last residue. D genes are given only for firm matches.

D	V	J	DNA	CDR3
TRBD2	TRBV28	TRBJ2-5	TGTGCCAGCACCGCACTAGCGGGAGATGGGACCCAGTACTTC	CASTALAGDGTQYF
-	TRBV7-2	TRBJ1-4	TGTGCCAGCAGCTTAGCGCGGGTGCAGGAAAAACTGTTTTTT	CASSLARVQEKLFF
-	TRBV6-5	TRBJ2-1	TGTGCCAGCACCTTCTTGCCCTCGGGTGCCAATGAGCAGTTCTTC	CASTFLPSGANEQFF
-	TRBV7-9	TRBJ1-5	TGTGCCAGCAGCTTTAGCGCAGGAATTAGCAATCAGCCCCAGCATTTT	CASSFSAGISNQPQHF
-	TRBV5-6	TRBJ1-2	TGTGCCAGCAGCTTTCAACAGGGAAACCCGTCTGGCTTC	CASSFQQGNPSGF
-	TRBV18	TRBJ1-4	TGTGCCAGCTCACCACGGAGGAGCTACAACCGGGCGACTAATGAAAAACTGTTTTTT	CASSPRRSYNRATNEKLFF
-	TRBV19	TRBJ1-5	TGTGCCAGTAGTTTCGGGGATCAGCCCCAGCATTTT	CASSFGDQPQHF
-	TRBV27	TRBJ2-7	TGTGCCAGCAGGTCCGGGAACGAGCAGTACTTC	CASRSGNEQYF
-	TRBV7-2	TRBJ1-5	TGTGCCAGCAGCTTAGCAGCCTTTAGCAATCAGCCCCAGCATTTT	CASSLAAFSNQPQHF
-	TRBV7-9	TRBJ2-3	TGTGCCAGCTCCATTTTCGGGACTGCAGATACGCAGTATTTT	CASSIFGTADTQYF
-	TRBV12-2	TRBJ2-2	TGTGCAAGTCGCTTAGACCATAGCGGGAAGAACACCGGGGAGCTGTTTTTT	CASRLDHSGKNTGELFF
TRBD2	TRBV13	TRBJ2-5	TGTGCCAGCAGCTTAGGCCCTGGGACTAGCGGCTTCCGGGAGACCCAGTACTTC	CASSLGPGTSGFRETQYF
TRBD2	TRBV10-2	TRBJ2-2	TGCGCCAGCAGTGACCTAGCGGGAGTATTCGTGGGGGAGCTGTTTTTT	CASSDLAGVFVGELFF
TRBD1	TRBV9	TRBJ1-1	TGTGCCAGCAGCGTCCGGGGACAGCTGAACAGTGAAGCTTTCTTT	CASSVRGQLNSEAFF
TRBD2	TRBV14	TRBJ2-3	TGTGCCAGCAGCCCGCAGTCTCTAGCGGGAGGCAGAGATACGCAGTATTTT	CASSPQSLAGGRDTQYF
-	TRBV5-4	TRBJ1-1	TGTGCCACCAGTTCCCCGATAACAGTAACTGAAGCTTTCTTT	CATSSPITVTEAFF
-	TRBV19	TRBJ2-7	TGTGCCAGTAGTCCTGTACCGGGACAATCCTACGAGCAGTACTTC	CASSPVPGQSYEQYF